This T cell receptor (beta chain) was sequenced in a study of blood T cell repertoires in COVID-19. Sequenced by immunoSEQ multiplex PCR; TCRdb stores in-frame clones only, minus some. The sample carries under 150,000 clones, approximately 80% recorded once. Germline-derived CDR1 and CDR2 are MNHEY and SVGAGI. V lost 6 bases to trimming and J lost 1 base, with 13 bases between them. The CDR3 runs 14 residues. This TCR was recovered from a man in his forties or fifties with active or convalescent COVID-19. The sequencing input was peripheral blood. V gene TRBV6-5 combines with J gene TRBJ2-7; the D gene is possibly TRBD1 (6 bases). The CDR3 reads CASSGDTGSYEQYF. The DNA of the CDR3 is TGTGCCAGCAGCGGGGACACGGGTTCCTACGAGCAGTACTTC.